This T cell receptor beta chain is from a study of CD8+ T cells in alopecia areata. The treatment was: oral pan-JAK inhibitor, 5-10 mg twice daily. Once RNA had been extracted, it was reverse transcribed into cDNA to act as the sequencing template. The repertoire was sequenced with immunoSEQ multiplex PCR; TCRdb's copy has only in-frame clones and lacks some. This table holds about 190,000 clones, roughly 60% found once. V dropped 3 bases and J dropped 7; count of bases not matched to a gene: 8. The CDR3 spans 14 residues. The germline V gene encodes CDR1 GTSNPN and CDR2 SVGIG (reference sequence). This chain joins TRBV30 and TRBJ2-2; 7 nucleotides agree with TRBD1. The clonotype comes from a human donor with alopecia areata. The sequencing here drew on CD4+ T cells sorted from blood, taken at week 24, from a patient treated with tofacitinib. CDR3 DNA: TGTGCCTGGAGCGAGGGGGCGGTCAGCGGGGAGCTGTTTTTT. This encodes CAWSEGAVSGELFF.